This T cell receptor (beta chain) stems from a study of long-term antiretroviral therapy in people with HIV. Overall study: When the earliest samples were collected, ART was typically delayed until CD4 counts fell. General observations from the study: Pre-ART clonal expansion yielded clones that dominated the repertoire at all time points.

In each sample, roughly 1-11 million cryopreserved PBMC were present before DNA extraction. Comment on this clone: What it recognizes is unknown.

This was the immunoSEQ v3.0 assay at survey level. Measured with immunoSEQ multiplex PCR; TCRdb has only the in-frame clones, and not every one. The sample has about 39,000 clones, around nine tenths seen once. Germline values: CDR1 SGHNT, CDR2 YYREEE (reference sequence). CDR3 length equals 15 residues. V lost 4 bases and J lost 6, with 19 bases in between. The sample consisted of unsorted PBMCs, taken just before starting antiretroviral therapy. The gene calls are TRBV5-4 and TRBJ1-2; D might be TRBD1 (5 bases). The clonotype was recovered from a woman under 30 with HIV. CDR3 loop: CASSPNGRGLNGYTF. CDR3 DNA: TGTGCCAGCAGCCCAAACGGTCGGGGGTTAAATGGCTACACCTTC.